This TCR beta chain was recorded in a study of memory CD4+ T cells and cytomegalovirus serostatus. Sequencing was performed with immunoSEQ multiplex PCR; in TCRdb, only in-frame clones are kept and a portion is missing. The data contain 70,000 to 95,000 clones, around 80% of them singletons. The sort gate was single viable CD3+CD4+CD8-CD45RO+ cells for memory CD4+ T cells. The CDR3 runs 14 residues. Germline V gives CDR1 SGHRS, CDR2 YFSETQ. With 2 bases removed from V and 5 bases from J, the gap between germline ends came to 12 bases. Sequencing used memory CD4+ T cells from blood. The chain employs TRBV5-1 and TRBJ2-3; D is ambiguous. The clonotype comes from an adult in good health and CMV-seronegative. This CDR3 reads CASSLQEGRDTQYF. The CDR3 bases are TGCGCCAGCAGCTTACAAGAAGGTCGAGATACGCAGTATTTT.